Presented here are 32 T cell receptor beta chains from one specimen sequenced in a study of control samples from healthy donors and cancer patients. The repertoire was sequenced with immunoSEQ multiplex PCR; TCRdb's copy has only in-frame clones and lacks some. The sample has fewer than 250,000 clones, 91% seen once; the top ten hold around 1.9%. Sequencing was done on a sample of blood. Receptor source: a man aged 30-40 years in good health.

The chain uses TRBV2 and TRBJ2-7; 10 nucleotides agree with TRBD1. V lost 6 bases to trimming and J lost 0 bases; unmatched junction nucleotides: 2. The CDR3 covers 14 residues. The V gene's germline CDR1 is SNHLY and CDR2 FYNNEI. CDR3 sequence (DNA): TGTGCCAGCAGGGGACAGGGGATCTCCTACGAGCAGTACTTC. Protein product: CASRGQGISYEQYF.

V usage is TRBV2 and J usage is TRBJ2-1; D unclear. Germline loops: CDR1 SNHLY, CDR2 FYNNEI. The germline V and J ends were trimmed by 7 bases and 6 bases, with 10 bases remaining between them. The CDR3 length is 12 residues. This chain's CDR3 is CASNQDFNEQFF. DNA of the CDR3: TGTGCCAGCAACCAAGATTTCAATGAGCAGTTCTTC.

The chain uses TRBV27 and TRBJ2-4; possibly TRBD2 for D (5 bases). The germline gives CDR1 MNHEY, CDR2 SMNVEV (reference sequence). The CDR3 is made up of 17 amino acids. Trimming shortened V by 3 bases and J by 0 bases, and 15 bases separated the two germline ends. The chain's CDR3 is CASSFWLGVIAKNIQYF. The CDR3 coding sequence is TGTGCCAGCAGTTTTTGGTTGGGAGTAATAGCCAAAAACATTCAGTACTTC.

This chain links TRBV2 with TRBJ2-7; tentatively, D is TRBD1 (5 bases). V lost 1 base and J lost 6, with 13 bases in between. There are 14 residues in the CDR3. The germline gives CDR1 SNHLY, CDR2 FYNNEI. The CDR3 DNA follows: TGTGCCAGCAGTGAAGGGGGCAGGGCAGGCGAGCAGTACTTC. Translation gives CASSEGGRAGEQYF. The whole variable domain, filled in from reference TRBV2 and TRBJ2-7, reads EPEVTQTPSHQVTQMGQEVILRCVPISNHLYFYWYRQILGQKVEFLVSFYNNEISEKSEIFDDQFSVERPDGSNFTLKIRSTKLEDSAMYFCASSEGGRAGEQYFGPGTRLTVT.

The DNA for the CDR3 is TGTGCCAGCAGCCGATCAGGGAGGTTCACTGAAGCTTTCTTT. Translating it yields CASSRSGRFTEAFF. The chain links TRBV14 to TRBJ1-1; TRBD1 is a possible D gene (5 bases). The germline V gene encodes CDR1 SGHDN and CDR2 FVKESK. Trimming shortened V by 4 bases and J by 4 bases, and 13 bases separated the two germline ends. The CDR3 length is 14 residues.

The chain uses TRBV5-8 and TRBJ2-3; D is undetermined. From germline, CDR1 is SGHTS and CDR2 YDEGEE. The CDR3 covers 13 residues. V shed 0 bases and J shed 4 bases, with 6 bases lying between them. The CDR3 DNA reads as TGTGCCAGCAGCTTGGACGGCGCAGATACGCAGTATTTT. This translates into CASSLDGADTQYF.

The chain employs TRBV5-1 and TRBJ2-1; 10 positions match TRBD2. Germline V gene lookup returns CDR1 SGHRS and CDR2 YFSETQ. CDR3 length equals 16 residues. With V trimmed by 0 bases and J by 10 bases, 10 bases remained unmatched. CDR3 nucleotides: TGCGCCAGCAGCTTGGGATTAGCGGGGGGCGTTCAGGAGCAGTTCTTC. The encoded protein is CASSLGLAGGVQEQFF.

The chain carries TRBV7-9 and TRBJ2-1; TRBD1 matches at 7 bases. The CDR3 contains 15 residues. The V segment lost 7 bases and the J segment 0 bases; nucleotides outside the gene matches: 6. The germline CDR1 and CDR2 sequences are SEHNR and FQNEAQ (reference sequence). The CDR3 reads CASTRQGRSYNEQFF. CDR3 DNA: TGTGCCAGCACTCGACAGGGCCGCTCCTACAATGAGCAGTTCTTC.

The chain combines TRBV2 with TRBJ2-3; 12 bases are a match to TRBD2. The germline CDR1 and CDR2 sequences are SNHLY and FYNNEI. V shed 8 bases, J shed 6 bases, and the junction held 18 bases outside the gene matches. The CDR3 is 18 residues long. The DNA for the CDR3 is TGTGCCAGCTGTAGACTAGCGGGGGATCAATACCAGGGGGATACGCAGTATTTT. Translated, it gives CASCRLAGDQYQGDTQYF.

This sequence joins TRBV3-1 (or the pseudogene TRBV3-2) and TRBJ1-2, with TRBD1 matching 9 bases. Germline assignment: CDR1 LGHDT and CDR2 YNNKEL (reference sequence). The trim removed 0 bases at V and 4 bases at J, leaving 6 bases unmatched. The CDR3 sequence is 16 residues long. The CDR3 DNA reads TGTGCCAGCAGCCAAGAGGGGACAGGGATTGTCTATGGCTACACCTTC. It specifies CASSQEGTGIVYGYTF.

The chain is built from TRBV18 and TRBJ1-2; TRBD1 agrees at 9 bases. The V gene end was trimmed by 3 bases and the J gene end by 4 bases; junction bases not matched to a gene: 6. The CDR3 extends over 15 amino acids. Germline CDR1 and CDR2: KGHSH and LQKENI. CDR3 nucleotide sequence: TGTGCCAGCTCACCCGACGGGACAGGGAGCTATGGCTACACCTTC. Protein: CASSPDGTGSYGYTF.

In its sample, this clone was seen a few times. The chain recombines TRBV12-3 or TRBV12-4 with TRBJ1-4, with 10 bases that match TRBD1. Trimming cost V 8 bases and J 7 bases; bases outside gene matches: 4. The CDR3 covers 13 residues. The CDR3 spells CASWTGGGEKLFF. The CDR3 nucleotides read TGTGCCAGCTGGACAGGGGGGGGTGAAAAACTGTTTTTT.

The chain couples TRBV25-1 to TRBJ2-3; 10 positions match TRBD2. Germline loops: CDR1 MGHDK, CDR2 SYGVNS. This CDR3 contains 14 residues. The V gene end was trimmed by 6 bases and the J gene end by 5 bases; junction bases not matched to a gene: 5. CDR3 protein: CASRELAGRDTQYF. In nucleotides, the CDR3 is TGTGCCAGCAGAGAACTAGCGGGGAGAGATACGCAGTATTTT.

The V gene is TRBV2, the J gene TRBJ2-1, with 10 bases lining up with TRBD1. V was pared by 7 bases and J by 5 bases, with 8 bases of the junction left unmatched. Germline assignment: CDR1 SNHLY and CDR2 FYNNEI. This CDR3 has 15 residues. The CDR3: CASKRRQGANNEQFF. The CDR3 DNA sequence: TGTGCCAGCAAACGGAGACAGGGGGCGAACAATGAGCAGTTCTTC.

This sequence joins TRBV9 and TRBJ2-5, with 10 nucleotides matching TRBD1. V was pared by 0 bases and J by 4 bases, with 3 bases of the junction left unmatched. Germline V gene data show CDR1 as SGDLS and CDR2 as YYNGEE. This CDR3 is 15 amino acids long. The CDR3 loop reads CASSVDRTGGETQYF. As DNA, the CDR3 is TGTGCCAGCAGCGTAGACCGGACAGGGGGAGAGACCCAGTACTTC.

Many counts were recorded for this clone. The chain joins TRBV5-1 to TRBJ2-7, with 7 bases fitting TRBD1. Germline assignment: CDR1 SGHRS and CDR2 YFSETQ. This CDR3 is built from 15 residues. The J segment lost 2 bases and the V segment lost 0 bases, leaving 5 bases of the junction unmatched. CDR3 nucleotide sequence: TGCGCCAGCAGCTTGGAAGGGACAGCCCCCTACGAGCAGTACTTC. It is translated as CASSLEGTAPYEQYF.

V gene TRBV10-2 combines with J gene TRBJ2-3; either TRBD1 or TRBD2 may fit D (5 bases each). The CDR3 has 20 residues. Trimming shortened V by 2 bases and J by 1 base, and 25 bases separated the two germline ends. CDR1 and CDR2 from the germline V gene are WSHSY and SAAADI. The CDR3: CASSEGIFKLWGRGTDTQYF. Here the CDR3 DNA reads TGCGCCAGCAGTGAGGGAATATTTAAATTGTGGGGACGTGGCACAGATACGCAGTATTTT.

The rearrangement joins TRBV12-5 to TRBJ1-1; no firm D call. The V gene lost 0 bases and the J gene lost 1 base, with 9 bases spanning the gap. The CDR3 covers 15 residues. Per germline, CDR1 LGHNT and CDR2 FRNRAP. CDR3 nucleotide sequence: TGTGCTAGTGGTTTGGTAATTGGGGAGAACACTGAAGCTTTCTTT. This codes for CASGLVIGENTEAFF.

The chain combines TRBV30 with TRBJ2-2, with a weak D call TRBD2 (7 bases). This CDR3 contains 12 residues. Germline V gene sequence: CDR1 GTSNPN, CDR2 SVGIG (reference sequence). The V gene lost 4 bases and the J gene lost 6 bases, with 9 bases spanning the gap. This CDR3 is CAWNGGPGELFF. The CDR3, as DNA: TGTGCCTGGAACGGGGGGCCCGGGGAGCTGTTTTTT.

The chain carries TRBV4-1 and TRBJ2-7; weak D call: TRBD2 (5 bases). From germline, CDR1 is MGHRA and CDR2 YSYEKL. The V and J ends lost 3 bases and 1 base respectively, with 22 bases between them. This CDR3 comprises 18 residues. CDR3 loop: CASSQDILSGRRSYEQYF. The CDR3 bases are TGCGCCAGCAGCCAGGATATACTTTCGGGTCGGAGGTCCTACGAGCAGTACTTC.

CDR3 sequence: CASSVASNSYEQYF. CDR3 nucleotides: TGTGCCAGCAGCGTAGCGAGTAACTCCTACGAGCAGTACTTC. The V call is TRBV9, the J call TRBJ2-7; D unresolved. V lost 0 bases, J lost 0 bases, and 7 bases lay in between. CDR1 is SGDLS, CDR2 YYNGEE, per germline. The CDR3 has 14 amino acids. Supplemented by reference TRBV9 and TRBJ2-7, the full variable domain reads DSGVTQTPKHLITATGQRVTLRCSPRSGDLSVYWYQQSLDQGLQFLIQYYNGEERAKGNILERFSAQQFPDLHSELNLSSLELGDSALYFCASSVASNSYEQYFGPGTRLTVT.

The J gene is TRBJ1-5, the V gene TRBV6-5; 8 bases align to TRBD1. The germline gives CDR1 MNHEY, CDR2 SVGAGI. There are 15 residues in the CDR3. J was trimmed by 6 bases and V by 6 bases; bases with no gene match: 10. The CDR3 nucleotides are TGTGCCAGCAGCTCTACAGGGGGAATTGTTCAGCCCCAGCATTTT. This sequence encodes CASSSTGGIVQPQHF.

The gene calls are TRBV2 and TRBJ1-5, with no clear D. CDR3 size: 13 residues. Germline V lookup: CDR1 SNHLY, CDR2 FYNNEI. The V gene lost 2 bases and the J gene lost 8 bases, with 10 bases spanning the gap. The CDR3 DNA follows: TGTGCCAGCAGTGAACACCCCGCGGAGCCCCAGCATTTT. Residues: CASSEHPAEPQHF.

The genes are TRBV25-1 and TRBJ1-4; 9 bases are shared with TRBD1. CDR3 size: 14 residues. CDR1 and CDR2 (germline): MGHDK, SYGVNS. J gave up 7 bases and V 4 bases, and 4 bases lay outside the gene matches. CDR3 coding DNA: TGTGCCAGCAGTGCGACAGGGGGGAGTGAAAAACTGTTTTTT. Its protein is CASSATGGSEKLFF.

The sample holds one count of this clone. The chain uses TRBV12-5 and TRBJ2-1; D possibly uses TRBD1 or TRBD2 (5 bases each). In germline, CDR1 is LGHNT, CDR2 FRNRAP. The CDR3 contains 15 residues. V lost 5 bases, J lost 4 bases, and 15 bases lay in between. The CDR3: CASGGGFRLYNEQFF. CDR3 nucleotide sequence: TGTGCTAGTGGTGGGGGTTTTCGGTTATACAATGAGCAGTTCTTC.

The rearrangement uses TRBV12-5 and TRBJ1-3; D is perhaps TRBD1 (6 bases). Germline V lookup: CDR1 LGHNT, CDR2 FRNRAP. Trimming removed 3 bases from V and 3 bases from J, with 18 bases in between. The CDR3 runs 17 residues. This CDR3 is CASGLYQGLVDGNTIYF. DNA for the CDR3: TGTGCTAGTGGTTTATATCAGGGGCTAGTTGATGGAAACACCATATATTTT.

The V and J genes are TRBV11-2 and TRBJ1-2; D gene unclear. Germline assignment: CDR1 SGHAT and CDR2 FQNNGV. V was pared by 5 bases and J by 7 bases, with 23 bases between. The CDR3 has 16 residues. The CDR3 DNA reads as TGTGCCAGCAGCCTGTCGTTTAGGCAGGATTTACGTGGCTACACCTTC. Translating it yields CASSLSFRQDLRGYTF.

The J gene is TRBJ2-5, the V gene TRBV20-1; D perhaps matches TRBD1 (5 bases). CDR1 is DFQATT and CDR2 is SNEGSKA in the germline V gene (reference sequence). The V end was cut by 6 bases, the J end by 4 bases, with 9 bases between. The CDR3 covers 11 residues. Here the CDR3 DNA reads TGCAGTGCGGGGCCTGGAGAGACCCAGTACTTC. Translation: CSAGPGETQYF.

The chain employs TRBV5-6 and TRBJ2-7; TRBD1 aligns across 9 bases. The CDR3 sequence is 11 residues long. Germline CDR1 and CDR2: SGHDT and YYEEEE. V dropped 4 bases and J dropped 9; count of bases not matched to a gene: 2. DNA of the CDR3: TGTGCCAGCAGCCGGGACAGGGTGCAGTACTTC. It specifies CASSRDRVQYF.

The chain couples TRBV27 to TRBJ1-6, with 9 bases matching TRBD1. V trimming: 3 bases; J trimming: 9 bases; junction bases outside the gene matches: 3. The CDR3 loop spans 14 amino acids. In germline, CDR1 is MNHEY, CDR2 SMNVEV (reference sequence). The CDR3 region has the DNA TGTGCCAGCAGTTTGGACAGGGGCCGTTCACCCCTCCACTTT. This gives the protein CASSLDRGRSPLHF.

V is TRBV27 and J is TRBJ2-1; 7 positions agree with TRBD2. The CDR3 is 17 amino acids. V gave up 2 bases and J gave up 2 bases; unmatched junction bases: 9. CDR1 MNHEY and CDR2 SMNVEV come from the germline V gene (reference sequence). CDR3 bases: TGTGCCAGCAGTTTAACCGGGCAGCGGGGTCCCTACAATGAGCAGTTCTTC. This translates into CASSLTGQRGPYNEQFF.

The CDR3 bases are TGTGCCAGCAGCCAAGATCAGGGTCCCTACGAGCAGTACTTC. Translation: CASSQDQGPYEQYF. The V and J genes are TRBV3-1 (or the pseudogene TRBV3-2) and TRBJ2-7; D is perhaps TRBD1 (5 bases). The V end was cut by 0 bases, the J end by 2 bases, with 8 bases between. Per the germline V gene, CDR1 is LGHDT and CDR2 is YNNKEL (reference sequence). CDR3 length: 14 residues.